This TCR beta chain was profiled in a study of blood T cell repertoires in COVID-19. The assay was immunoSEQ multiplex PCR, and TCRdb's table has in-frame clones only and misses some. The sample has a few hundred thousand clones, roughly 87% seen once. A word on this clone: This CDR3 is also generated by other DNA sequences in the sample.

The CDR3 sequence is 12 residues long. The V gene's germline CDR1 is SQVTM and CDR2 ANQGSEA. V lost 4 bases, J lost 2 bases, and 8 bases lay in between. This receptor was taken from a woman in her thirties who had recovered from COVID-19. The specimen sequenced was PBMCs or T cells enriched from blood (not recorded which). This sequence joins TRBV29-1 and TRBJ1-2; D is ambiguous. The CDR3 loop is CSVGGGNYGYTF. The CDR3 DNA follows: TGCAGCGTTGGAGGAGGGAACTATGGCTACACCTTC.